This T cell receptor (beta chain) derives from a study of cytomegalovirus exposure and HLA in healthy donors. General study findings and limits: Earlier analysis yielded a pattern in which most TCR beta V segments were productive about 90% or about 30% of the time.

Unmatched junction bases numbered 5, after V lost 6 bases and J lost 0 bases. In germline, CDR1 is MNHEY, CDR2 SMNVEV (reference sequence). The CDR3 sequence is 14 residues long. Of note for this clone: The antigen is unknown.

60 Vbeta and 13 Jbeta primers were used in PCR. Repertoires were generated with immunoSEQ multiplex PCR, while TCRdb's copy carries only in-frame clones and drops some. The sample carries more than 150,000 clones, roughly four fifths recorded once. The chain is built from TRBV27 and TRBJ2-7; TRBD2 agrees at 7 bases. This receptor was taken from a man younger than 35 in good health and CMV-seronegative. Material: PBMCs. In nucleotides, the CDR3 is TGTGCCAGCAGCTCAACTAGCGCCTCCTACGAGCAGTACTTC. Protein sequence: CASSSTSASYEQYF.